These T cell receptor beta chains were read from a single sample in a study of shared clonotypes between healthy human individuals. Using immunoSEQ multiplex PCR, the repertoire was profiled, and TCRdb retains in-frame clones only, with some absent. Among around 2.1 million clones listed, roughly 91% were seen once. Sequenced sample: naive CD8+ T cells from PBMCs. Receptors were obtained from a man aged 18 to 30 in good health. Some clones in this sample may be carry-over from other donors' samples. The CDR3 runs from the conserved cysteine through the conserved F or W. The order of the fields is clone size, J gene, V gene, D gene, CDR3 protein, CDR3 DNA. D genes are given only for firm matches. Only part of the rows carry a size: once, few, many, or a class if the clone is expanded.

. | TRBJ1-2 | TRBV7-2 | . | CASSLRVPGYTF | TGTGCCAGCAGCTTAAGGGTCCCTGGCTACACCTTC
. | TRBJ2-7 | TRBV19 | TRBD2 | CASSAGLAATYEQYF | TGTGCCAGTAGTGCGGGACTAGCGGCAACCTACGAGCAGTACTTC
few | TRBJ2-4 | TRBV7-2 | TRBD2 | CASRRTSGNIQYF | TGTGCCAGCAGGCGTACTAGCGGGAACATTCAGTACTTC
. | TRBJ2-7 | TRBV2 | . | CASSEHRTKGYEQYF | TGTGCCAGCAGTGAACACAGGACCAAGGGCTACGAGCAGTACTTC
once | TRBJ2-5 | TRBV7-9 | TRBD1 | CASSIDRGTQETQYF | TGTGCCAGCAGTATTGACAGGGGGACACAAGAGACCCAGTACTTC
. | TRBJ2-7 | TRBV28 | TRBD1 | CASSLETGAYEQYF | TGTGCCAGCAGTTTGGAGACAGGGGCCTACGAGCAGTACTTC
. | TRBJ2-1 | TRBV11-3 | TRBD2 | CASSATPGLESDEQFF | TGTGCCAGCAGCGCTACCCCGGGACTAGAAAGCGATGAGCAGTTCTTC
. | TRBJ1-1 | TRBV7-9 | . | CASSSRDIKAAEAFF | TGTGCCAGCAGCAGTCGGGACATAAAAGCCGCTGAAGCTTTCTTT
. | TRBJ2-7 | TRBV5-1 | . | CASSPPRDYEQYF | TGCGCCAGCAGCCCGCCAAGAGACTACGAGCAGTACTTC
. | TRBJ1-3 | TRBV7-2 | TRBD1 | CASSQGGLGNTIYF | TGTGCCAGCAGCCAGGGGGGCCTAGGAAACACCATATATTTT
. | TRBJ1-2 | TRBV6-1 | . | CASRTYGYTF | TGTGCCAGCAGAACGTATGGCTACACCTTC
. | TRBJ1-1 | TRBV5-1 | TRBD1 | CASSFTGARTEAFF | TGCGCCAGCAGTTTTACAGGGGCCCGCACTGAAGCTTTCTTT
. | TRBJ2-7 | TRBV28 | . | CASSPSRVYEQYF | TGTGCCAGCAGTCCCTCCAGGGTCTACGAGCAGTACTTC
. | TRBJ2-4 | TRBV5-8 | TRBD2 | CASSLGLAVREANIQYF | TGTGCCAGCAGCTTGGGTCTAGCGGTAAGAGAGGCAAACATTCAGTACTTC
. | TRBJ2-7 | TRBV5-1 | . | CASSSRGDEQYF | TGCGCCAGCAGCTCGCGAGGAGACGAGCAGTACTTC
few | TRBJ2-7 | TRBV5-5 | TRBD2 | CASSPSGRAFYEQYF | TGTGCCAGCAGCCCTAGCGGGAGGGCCTTCTACGAGCAGTACTTC
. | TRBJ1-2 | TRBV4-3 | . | CASSQVGGRALYGYTF | TGCGCCAGCAGCCAAGTGGGGGGCAGGGCCCTCTATGGCTACACCTTC
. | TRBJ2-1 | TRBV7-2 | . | CASSLVGYLNEQFF | TGTGCCAGCAGCTTAGTTGGGTACCTCAATGAGCAGTTCTTC
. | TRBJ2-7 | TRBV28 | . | CASSVAQLARYEQYF | TGTGCCAGCAGTGTTGCCCAACTAGCCCGCTACGAGCAGTACTTC
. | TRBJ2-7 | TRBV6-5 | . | CASSYSLQGQAYEQYF | TGTGCCAGCAGTTACTCTCTACAGGGACAAGCCTACGAGCAGTACTTC
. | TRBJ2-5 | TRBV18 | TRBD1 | CASSTTDRAQETQYF | TGTGCCAGCTCCACCACGGACAGGGCCCAAGAGACCCAGTACTTC
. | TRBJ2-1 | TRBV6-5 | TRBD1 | CASSPGTATYNEQFF | TGTGCCAGCAGCCCCGGGACAGCCACCTACAATGAGCAGTTCTTC
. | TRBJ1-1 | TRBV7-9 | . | CASSEAKSNTEAFF | TGTGCCAGCAGCGAGGCGAAGTCGAACACTGAAGCTTTCTTT
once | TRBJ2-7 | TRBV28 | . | CASSLGIVSYEQYF | TGTGCCAGCAGTTTAGGTATAGTCTCCTACGAGCAGTACTTC
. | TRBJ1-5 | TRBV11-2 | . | CASSLEDRSNQPQHF | TGTGCCAGCAGCTTAGAAGACAGAAGCAATCAGCCCCAGCATTTT
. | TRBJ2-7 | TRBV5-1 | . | CASSSSGAGDHEQYF | TGCGCCAGCAGCTCGTCAGGGGCGGGCGACCACGAGCAGTACTTC
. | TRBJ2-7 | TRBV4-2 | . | CASSQEAGSYEQYF | TGTGCCAGCAGCCAAGAGGCGGGATCCTACGAGCAGTACTTC
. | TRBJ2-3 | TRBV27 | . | CASSLGRAVGTDTQYF | TGTGCCAGCAGTTTAGGCAGGGCGGTTGGCACAGATACGCAGTATTTT
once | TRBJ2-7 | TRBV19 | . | CASSSPTQGSAYEQYF | TGTGCCAGTAGTAGCCCAACCCAGGGCAGTGCCTACGAGCAGTACTTC
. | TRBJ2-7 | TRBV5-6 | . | CASSASPVVEQYF | TGTGCCAGCAGCGCGAGCCCGGTTGTCGAGCAGTACTTC
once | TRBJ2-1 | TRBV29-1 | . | CSVEPRGNEQFF | TGCAGCGTTGAGCCGAGGGGGAATGAGCAGTTCTTC
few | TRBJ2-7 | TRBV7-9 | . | CASSLEGGLRLNEGQYF | TGTGCCAGCAGCTTGGAGGGGGGACTAAGGCTCAACGAAGGGCAGTACTTC
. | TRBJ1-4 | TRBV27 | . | CASSDLDRLREKLFF | TGTGCCAGCAGTGACCTCGACAGGCTCAGAGAAAAACTGTTTTTT
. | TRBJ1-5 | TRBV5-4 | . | CASSFWDSNQPQHF | TGTGCCAGCAGCTTCTGGGACAGCAATCAGCCCCAGCATTTT
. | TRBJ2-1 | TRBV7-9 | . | CASSASGSYNEQFF | TGTGCCAGCAGCGCATCAGGGTCCTACAATGAGCAGTTCTTC
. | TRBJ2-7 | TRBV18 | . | CASSGVGGSYEQYF | TGTGCCAGCTCAGGGGTCGGCGGATCCTACGAGCAGTACTTC
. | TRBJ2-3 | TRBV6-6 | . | CASSYSWESSDTQYF | TGTGCCAGCAGTTACTCCTGGGAGAGCTCAGATACGCAGTATTTT